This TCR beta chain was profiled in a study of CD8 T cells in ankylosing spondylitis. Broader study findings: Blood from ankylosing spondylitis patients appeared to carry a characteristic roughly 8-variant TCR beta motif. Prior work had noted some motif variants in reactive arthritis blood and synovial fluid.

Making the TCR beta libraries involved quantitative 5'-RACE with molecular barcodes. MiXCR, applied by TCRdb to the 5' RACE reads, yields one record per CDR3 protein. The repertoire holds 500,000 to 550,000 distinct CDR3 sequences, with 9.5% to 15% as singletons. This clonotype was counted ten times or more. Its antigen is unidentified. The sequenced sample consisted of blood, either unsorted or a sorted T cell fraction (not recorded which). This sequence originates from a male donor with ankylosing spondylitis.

CDR3 protein: CASSGRIQETQYF. CDR3 DNA: TGCGCCAGTTCGGGACGGATCCAAGAGACCCAGTACTTC. The V gene is TRBV5-1, the J gene TRBJ2-5; D may match TRBD1 or TRBD2 (5 bases each). The V gene's germline CDR1 is SGHRS and CDR2 YFSETQ. Trimming left V 8 bases short and J 1 base short, with 12 bases between. The CDR3 runs to 13 residues.